Included here is one T cell receptor beta chain sequence, with context. These data originate in a study of blood T cell repertoires in COVID-19. The germline V gene encodes CDR1 SQVTM and CDR2 ANQGSEA. Trimming removed 4 bases at V and 3 bases at J, with 7 bases between. The CDR3 contains 11 residues. Participant reports of clinical history set cohort assignment. As originally analysed: By means of reference gene primer amplification, nucleated cell counts were estimated. Method: immunoSEQ multiplex PCR; TCRdb's copy keeps in-frame clones and lacks some. That table is the source of V, J and clone size, and D and trimming were worked out from the DNA. Here the sample spans roughly 200,000 clones, roughly 80% being singletons.

Sequencing was done on a sample of PBMCs or T cells enriched from blood (not recorded which). The V gene is TRBV29-1, the J gene TRBJ2-7; D ambiguous. This TCR was sampled from a woman aged 45-60 years who had been exposed to COVID-19. CDR3 in amino acids: CSVGQNYEQYF. CDR3 coding DNA: TGCAGCGTTGGTCAGAACTACGAGCAGTACTTC.